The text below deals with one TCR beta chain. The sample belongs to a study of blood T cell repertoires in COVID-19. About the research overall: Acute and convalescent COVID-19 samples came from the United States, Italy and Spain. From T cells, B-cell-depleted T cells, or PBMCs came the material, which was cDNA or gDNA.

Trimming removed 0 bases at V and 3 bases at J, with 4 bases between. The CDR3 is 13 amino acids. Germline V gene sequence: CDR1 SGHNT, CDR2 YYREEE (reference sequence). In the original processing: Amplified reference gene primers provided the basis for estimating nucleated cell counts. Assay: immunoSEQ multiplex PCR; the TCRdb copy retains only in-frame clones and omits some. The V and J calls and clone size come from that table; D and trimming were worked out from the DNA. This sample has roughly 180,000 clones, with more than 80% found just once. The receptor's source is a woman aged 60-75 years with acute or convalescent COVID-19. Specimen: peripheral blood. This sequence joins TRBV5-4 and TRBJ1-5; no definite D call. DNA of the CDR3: TGTGCCAGCAGCTTGGAGCCCAATCAGCCCCAGCATTTT. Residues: CASSLEPNQPQHF.